Below are 26 T cell receptor beta chains sequenced from a single sample in a study of blood T cells in healthy people across ages. A second PCR, run for about 7 to 11 cycles, used a sample-barcoded 5' primer plus a J-beta primer mix. TCRdb redid the calling of the 5' RACE reads with MiXCR, one entry per CDR3 protein. This table holds approximately 800,000 distinct CDR3 sequences, approximately 25% found once. These sequences were also reported in another study, on T cells of mothers and their children.

Source material: blood. Receptors were obtained from a boy between 5 and 17 years old in good health.

Concerning this clonotype: Its ends do not fully match the called genes, so a read error is possible. This rearrangement joins TRBV28 to TRBJ2-5; TRBD1 might be the D (6 bases). Germline CDR1 MDHEN, CDR2 SYDVKM. The CDR3 is 11 residues long. Written as DNA, the CDR3 is TGTGCCAGCAACCGGGTTGGGGGCGTGAGTTTC. This codes for CASNRVGGVSF.

As regards this clonotype: One base away lies a much larger clone, so this may be a sequencing read error. The V gene is TRBV11-2, the J gene TRBJ1-1; D remains ambiguous. The CDR3 is 16 residues long. Germline V CDR1 and CDR2: SGHAT, FQNNGV. V lost 1 base and J 4 bases, leaving 16 bases between the germline ends. The CDR3 is CASSLAVIGRRTEAFF. The DNA for the CDR3 is TGTGCCAGCAGCTTAGCGGTAATCGGACGGCGCACTGAAGCTTTCTTT.

CDR3 loop: CASSIGQGNTIYF. The CDR3 DNA follows: TGTGCCAGCAGCATCGGACAGGGAAACACCATATATTTT. The rearrangement uses TRBV7-9 and TRBJ1-3; tentative D call: TRBD1 (6 bases). Looked up from germline, CDR1 is SEHNR and CDR2 is FQNEAQ (reference sequence). V was cut by 5 bases and J by 4 bases, with 9 bases left in between. There are 13 residues in the CDR3.

Ten or more counts support this clonotype. One end of the junction does not line up with germline, which may come from a read error. The gene calls are TRBV29-1 and TRBJ2-5; possibly TRBD2 for D (5 bases). The CDR3 consists of 11 residues. Germline CDR1 and CDR2: SQVTM and ANQGSEA. The CDR3 reads CSVTVGETQYF. The CDR3 DNA follows: TGTAGCGTAACGGTAGGGGAGACCCAGTACTTC.

This clonotype was seen a few times. This sequence joins TRBV29-1 and TRBJ2-5, with TRBD2 matching 12 bases. The V gene's germline CDR1 is SQVTM and CDR2 ANQGSEA. The CDR3 loop spans 14 amino acids. After removal of 6 bases from V and 5 bases from J, the junction contained 7 bases not matched to a gene. The CDR3 region is CSVATSGSVETQYF. CDR3 in DNA: TGCAGCGTCGCGACTAGCGGGAGTGTGGAGACCCAGTACTTC.

This clonotype was detected a few times. The V gene is TRBV24-1, the J gene TRBJ2-1; D perhaps matches TRBD2 (6 bases). Germline CDR1 reads KGHDR; CDR2 reads SFDVKD. The V end lost 10 bases, the J end lost 5 bases, and 17 bases lay between the germline ends. The CDR3 is 14 amino acids. This CDR3 reads CATEETGLNNEQFF. As DNA, the CDR3 is TGTGCCACTGAAGAGACGGGACTGAACAATGAGCAGTTCTTC.

The chain joins TRBV5-1 to TRBJ2-5, with D perhaps matching TRBD2 (6 bases). Trimming left V 0 bases short and J 4 bases short, with 13 bases between. The length of the CDR3 is 15 residues. Germline CDR1 reads SGHRS; CDR2 reads YFSETQ. CDR3 in amino acids: CASSLESGDSETQYF. The CDR3 DNA follows: TGCGCCAGCAGCTTGGAATCGGGGGATTCAGAGACCCAGTACTTC.

This clonotype was counted only a few times. The chain uses TRBV12-3 or TRBV12-4 and TRBJ2-5; D is undetermined. The DNA matches TRBJ2-7 better at its end, which makes the J call doubtful. The CDR3 totals 13 residues. The CDR3 spells CASTRTAIYEQYF. Written as DNA, the CDR3 is TGTGCCAGCACCCGGACGGCGATCTACGAGCAGTACTTC.

This clonotype has more than one count but fewer than ten. V is TRBV5-1 and J is TRBJ1-1, with TRBD1 identical over 10 bases. Per the germline V gene, CDR1 is SGHRS and CDR2 is YFSETQ. J lost 1 base, V lost 2 bases, and 5 bases had no gene match. The CDR3 contains 16 residues. For the CDR3, the DNA is TGCGCCAGCAGCTTAGGACAGGGGGGACCGAACACTGAAGCTTTCTTT. Amino acid sequence: CASSLGQGGPNTEAFF.

The CDR3 loop reads CASSPLAGAADTQYF. In nucleotides, the CDR3 is TGCGCCAGCAGCCCACTAGCGGGAGCGGCAGATACGCAGTATTTT. The V and J genes are TRBV5-1 and TRBJ2-3, with TRBD2 matching over 11 bases. The germline CDR1 and CDR2 sequences are SGHRS and YFSETQ. The CDR3 covers 15 residues. Trimming removed 4 bases from V and 4 bases from J; junction bases left unmatched: 5.

This clonotype was seen a handful of times. This sequence joins TRBV15 and TRBJ1-4; 7 bases match TRBD1. CDR3 size: 14 residues. Looked up from germline, CDR1 is LNHNV and CDR2 is YYDKDF (reference sequence). The V gene end was trimmed by 5 bases and the J gene end by 5 bases; junction bases not matched to a gene: 5. CDR3 DNA: TGTGCCACCAGCCGGGGGACAGAAAATGAAAAACTGTTTTTT. Translated, it gives CATSRGTENEKLFF.

The chain is built from TRBV29-1 and TRBJ1-1; 9 bases are shared with TRBD1. Germline V gives CDR1 SQVTM, CDR2 ANQGSEA. Germline trimming cut 7 bases from V and 6 bases from J; bases unmatched to any gene: 6. The CDR3 length is 12 residues. This CDR3 is CSAERTGAEAFF. As DNA, the CDR3 is TGCAGCGCCGAGCGGACAGGGGCTGAAGCTTTCTTT. The full variable domain, in which reference TRBV29-1 and TRBJ1-1 provide the parts outside the CDR3, is SAVISQKPSRDICQRGTSLTIQCQVDSQVTMMFWYRQQPGQSLTLIATANQGSEATYESGFVIDKFPISRPNLTFSTLTVSNMSPEDSSIYLCSAERTGAEAFFGQGTRLTVV.

This clonotype has only a few counts. V and J are TRBV7-9 and TRBJ2-7; D might be TRBD1 or TRBD2, each matching 5 bases. The V end lost 4 bases, the J end lost 5 bases, and 12 bases lay between the germline ends. CDR1 SEHNR and CDR2 FQNEAQ come from the germline V gene (reference sequence). CDR3 length: 13 amino acids. CDR3 amino acids: CASSSRGSHEQYF. For the CDR3, the DNA is TGTGCCAGCAGCTCGAGGGGTTCCCACGAGCAGTACTTC.

V usage is TRBV29-1 and J usage is TRBJ2-3, with D unclear. The CDR3 is made up of 15 amino acids. V lost 4 bases, J lost 0 bases, and 14 bases lay in between. The germline gives CDR1 SQVTM, CDR2 ANQGSEA. The CDR3 sequence: CSVAMGSYSTDTQYF. DNA of the CDR3: TGCAGCGTTGCAATGGGTAGCTATAGCACAGATACGCAGTATTTT.

This clonotype was detected a few times. The chain carries TRBV4-3 and TRBJ2-5; TRBD1 matches at 7 bases. The end of the DNA is better explained by TRBJ2-7, so the J call may be wrong. Germline loops: CDR1 LGHNA, CDR2 YSLEER. CDR3 length: 15 amino acids. The CDR3 DNA reads as TGCGCCAGCAGCCAAAGGACAGGATCCGCTTACGAGCAGTACTTC. This codes for CASSQRTGSAYEQYF.

This chain links TRBV4-3 with TRBJ2-7; D may be TRBD2 (5 bases). V dropped 0 bases and J dropped 5 bases, with 8 bases sitting between them. CDR1 is LGHNA, CDR2 YSLEER, per germline. The CDR3 is 13 amino acids. CDR3 sequence: CASSQDEGNEQYF. The CDR3, as DNA: TGCGCCAGCAGCCAAGATGAGGGAAACGAGCAGTACTTC.

The V call is TRBV5-1, the J call TRBJ2-7, with a possible D match to TRBD2 (5 bases). The end of the DNA fits TRBJ2-1 better, so the J call may be wrong. Per the germline V gene, CDR1 is SGHRS and CDR2 is YFSETQ. This CDR3 comprises 15 residues. CDR3 sequence (DNA): TGCGCCAGCAGCTTGGCGACGGGATCTTACAATGAGCAGTTCTTC. This gives the protein CASSLATGSYNEQFF.

This clonotype turned up a few times. The genes are TRBV28 and TRBJ1-4, with 7 bases that match TRBD1. Germline V lookup: CDR1 MDHEN, CDR2 SYDVKM. V lost 6 bases to trimming and J lost 0 bases; unmatched junction nucleotides: 7. This CDR3 spans 16 amino acids. This CDR3 is CASRLGTVATNEKLFF. For the CDR3, the DNA is TGTGCCAGCAGACTCGGGACAGTTGCAACTAATGAAAAACTGTTTTTT.

This clonotype was observed a handful of times. This rearrangement joins TRBV29-1 to TRBJ1-1, with D possibly matching TRBD1 (6 bases). The CDR3 is 13 residues long. V was pared by 3 bases and J by 5 bases, with 13 bases between. Germline V gene sequence: CDR1 SQVTM, CDR2 ANQGSEA. DNA for the CDR3: TGCAGCGTTGACTCGGGGGCTTGGACTGAAGCTTTCTTT. Translating gives CSVDSGAWTEAFF.

This clonotype was picked up a small number of times. The chain is built from TRBV20-1 and TRBJ2-3; maybe TRBD2 (5 bases). The CDR3 is made up of 15 amino acids. Per germline, CDR1 DFQATT and CDR2 SNEGSKA (reference sequence). The V end was cut by 2 bases, the J end by 0 bases, with 12 bases between. The CDR3 loop is CSARNQRSSTDTQYF. The CDR3, as DNA: TGCAGTGCTAGAAACCAGCGGTCTAGCACAGATACGCAGTATTTT.

Details on this clonotype: Relative to the germline gene, one junction end is altered; a read error may explain this. The rearrangement joins TRBV6-1 to TRBJ2-5, with 9 bases identical to TRBD2. Near its end, the DNA agrees better with TRBJ2-7, so the J call may be wrong. This CDR3 contains 14 residues. Per the germline V gene, CDR1 is MNHNS and CDR2 is SASEGT. CDR3 loop: CASSQAGGFYEQYF. The CDR3 DNA follows: TGTGCCAGCAGTCAAGCGGGGGGCTTCTACGAGCAGTACTTC.

Notes on this clonotype: The junction shows a germline mismatch at one end, possibly a read error. V and J are TRBV20-1 and TRBJ2-1; D unclear. The V gene's germline CDR1 is DFQATT and CDR2 SNEGSKA (reference sequence). The CDR3 loop spans 10 amino acids. The CDR3 nucleotides read TGCAGTGCTAGTTCCGATGAGCGGTTCTTC. The encoded protein is CSASSDERFF.

In this sample, this clonotype turned up a few times. The chain combines TRBV29-1 with TRBJ2-3, with 7 bases matching TRBD1. This CDR3 region has 12 residues. Germline assignment: CDR1 SQVTM and CDR2 ANQGSEA. V was pared by 6 bases and J by 6 bases, with 6 bases of the junction left unmatched. CDR3 nucleotide sequence: TGCAGCGTAGAAACAGGGGTCGATACGCAGTATTTT. It specifies CSVETGVDTQYF.

V and J are TRBV11-2 and TRBJ2-7; 11 bases fit TRBD2. V trimming: 1 base; J trimming: 0 bases; junction bases outside the gene matches: 2. CDR3 size: 16 residues. CDR1 and CDR2 (germline): SGHAT, FQNNGV. The DNA for the CDR3 is TGTGCCAGCAGCTTAGTCACTAGCGGGAGCTCCTACGAGCAGTACTTC. Translated: CASSLVTSGSSYEQYF.

The chain combines TRBV6-5 with TRBJ1-2, with 10 bases lining up with TRBD1. This CDR3 contains 14 residues. The V gene end was trimmed by 5 bases and the J gene end by 4 bases; junction bases not matched to a gene: 4. Per the germline V gene, CDR1 is MNHEY and CDR2 is SVGAGI. The CDR3 region has the DNA TGTGCCAGCAGTAGACAGGGGGCTTCCTATGGCTACACCTTC. Protein product: CASSRQGASYGYTF.

Only one count was recorded for this clonotype. One junction end disagrees with the germline gene, perhaps due to a read error. The V gene is TRBV11-2, the J gene TRBJ1-4, with 8 bases matching TRBD1. The germline CDR1 and CDR2 sequences are SGHAT and FQNNGV. This CDR3 is built from 14 residues. The CDR3 sequence: CVSSLGTGEEKLFF. CDR3 DNA sequence: TGTGTCAGCAGCTTAGGGACAGGAGAGGAAAAACTGTTTTTT.